These 32 T cell receptor beta chains originate from one sample sequenced in a study of T-cell reconstitution after alpha-beta-depleted transplantation in children. The library targeted TCRbeta and was prepared with unique molecular identifiers. TCRdb called the PCR reads again in MiXCR, with one record for every CDR3 protein. The table shows around 680,000 distinct CDR3 sequences, with 16% occurring only once. The source material was PBMCs from the stem cell graft donor, sampled from the stem cell graft. The receptors shown here come from a human donor who donated a stem cell graft to a child with acute myeloid leukemia.

The chain combines TRBV5-1 with TRBJ2-1; 13 bases fit TRBD2. Germline CDR1 is SGHRS and CDR2 is YFSETQ. This CDR3 contains 20 residues. V lost 2 bases, J lost 7 bases, and 18 bases stayed unmatched. The CDR3 spells CASSLPWTSGGPVRRNEQFF. The CDR3 nucleotides read TGCGCCAGCAGCTTACCTTGGACTAGCGGGGGACCAGTCCGGAGGAATGAGCAGTTCTTC.

As regards this clonotype: This may be a read error, as it is one base from a much larger clone. The chain couples TRBV20-1 to TRBJ2-6, with 7 bases that match TRBD1. The CDR3 is made up of 16 amino acids. The germline V gene has CDR1 DFQATT and CDR2 SNEGSKA (reference sequence). The CDR3 sequence: CCARGTVSSGANVLTF. CDR3 DNA sequence: TGCTGTGCTAGGGGGACAGTTAGCTCTGGGGCCAACGTCCTGACTTTC.

This rearrangement joins TRBV5-6 to TRBJ2-1; 12 nucleotides align to TRBD2. V was clipped by 3 bases and J by 7 bases; unmatched bases: 2. The CDR3 runs 14 residues. Germline CDR1 SGHDT, CDR2 YYEEEE. CDR3 sequence: CASSWGLAGNEQFF. In DNA, the CDR3 is TGTGCCAGCAGCTGGGGACTAGCGGGTAATGAGCAGTTCTTC.

This clonotype was recorded many times. V and J are TRBV12-3 or TRBV12-4 and TRBJ2-2; the D call may be TRBD1 or TRBD2 (5 bases each). Trimming took 3 bases from V and 7 from J, leaving 9 bases between them. The CDR3 runs to 13 residues. The DNA of the CDR3 is TGTGCCAGCAGTTTTGGGGGTATCGGGGAGCTGTTTTTT. Its protein product is CASSFGGIGELFF.

The chain joins TRBV5-1 to TRBJ2-1; a weak D match, TRBD1 (6 bases). Germline CDR1 SGHRS, CDR2 YFSETQ. Trimming took 2 bases from V and 4 from J, leaving 16 bases between them. The CDR3 extends over 16 amino acids. Here the CDR3 reads CASSFPQGIGYNEQFF. In DNA, the CDR3 is TGCGCCAGCAGCTTCCCCCAGGGGATAGGATACAATGAGCAGTTCTTC.

The table lists this clonotype with a few counts. The CDR3 here is CASSRNGGSSYNEQFF. The DNA for the CDR3 is TGTGCCAGCAGCCGTAATGGGGGGAGCTCCTACAATGAGCAGTTCTTC. The chain links TRBV7-3 to TRBJ2-1, with a possible D match to TRBD2 (6 bases). The ends were cut back, 5 bases at V and 0 bases at J, with 14 bases in the middle. The CDR3 totals 16 residues. Germline V CDR1 and CDR2: SGHTA, FQGTGA.

This clonotype was seen at least ten times. The junction and the germline gene differ at one end; a read error may be behind it. The chain uses TRBV29-1 and TRBJ1-2; D is possibly TRBD1 (5 bases). CDR3 length equals 11 residues. The V gene's germline CDR1 is SQVTM and CDR2 ANQGSEA. Here the CDR3 reads CGTQGLYGYTF. The CDR3 DNA follows: TGTGGGACTCAAGGGCTCTATGGCTACACCTTC.

There are many counts of this clonotype. The chain combines TRBV20-1 with TRBJ2-7; 7 bases agree with TRBD1. With 5 bases clipped from V and 0 bases from J, the junction kept 7 bases outside the gene matches. This CDR3 is 14 amino acids long. Germline V gives CDR1 DFQATT, CDR2 SNEGSKA (reference sequence). CDR3 DNA sequence: TGCAGTGCTTCCGGCCGGGACAGCTCCTACGAGCAGTACTTC. It yields the protein CSASGRDSSYEQYF.

This clonotype has just a few counts. J is TRBJ1-3 and V is TRBV12-3 or TRBV12-4; maybe TRBD1 (5 bases). This CDR3 is built from 16 residues. V shed 6 bases and J shed 2 bases, with 17 bases lying between them. The CDR3 bases are TGTGCCAGCAGCTATAGGGGCAACCTGGCTGGAAACACCATATATTTT. Amino acid sequence: CASSYRGNLAGNTIYF.

V and J are TRBV21-1 and TRBJ2-3; the DNA was not compared with TRBD2, the D call given in the table. TRBV21-1 is a pseudogene. The CDR3 covers 16 residues. In DNA, the CDR3 is TGTGCCAGCAGCGCCCCAATAGCGGGGGGGCCAGATACGCAGTATTTT. Protein product: CASSAPIAGGPDTQYF.

This clonotype has a handful of counts. The CDR3 loop is CASGTTMNTEAFF. The DNA for the CDR3 is TGTGCCAGCGGGACGACAATGAACACTGAAGCTTTCTTT. The V call is TRBV19, the J call TRBJ1-1, with a weak D call TRBD1 (5 bases). Germline CDR1 reads LNHDA; CDR2 reads SQIVND (reference sequence). This CDR3 is built from 13 residues. V was clipped by 9 bases and J by 0 bases, with 11 bases between them.

V and J are TRBV27 and TRBJ1-1; D is uncertain. The germline CDR1 and CDR2 sequences are MNHEY and SMNVEV (reference sequence). The V gene lost 8 bases and the J gene lost 9 bases, with 10 bases spanning the gap. CDR3 length equals 10 residues. CDR3 sequence reads: CASGLLQAFF. The CDR3 DNA sequence: TGTGCCAGCGGACTTCTCCAAGCTTTCTTT.

This clonotype was seen at least ten times. The chain's CDR3 is CASSLGQGYYEQYV. The CDR3 nucleotides read TGCGCCAGCAGCTTGGGACAGGGTTACTACGAGCAGTACGTC. This chain joins TRBV5-1 and TRBJ2-7; TRBD1 matches at 7 bases. CDR3 length: 14 amino acids. Germline assignment: CDR1 SGHRS and CDR2 YFSETQ. J gave up 3 bases and V 0 bases, and 3 bases lay outside the gene matches.

At least ten counts were recorded for this clonotype. This chain uses TRBV20-1 with TRBJ2-5, with TRBD2 matching over 11 bases. From germline, CDR1 is DFQATT and CDR2 SNEGSKA (reference sequence). Trimming at V came to 0 bases and at J to 1 base, leaving 7 bases not matched to a gene. The CDR3 is 17 residues long. The CDR3 DNA sequence: TGCAGTGCTAGAGATGCCCTAGCGGGGGGACGCCAAGAGACCCAGTACTTC. Translating it yields CSARDALAGGRQETQYF.

This chain connects TRBV25-1 to TRBJ1-5; D unresolved. Between the trimmed V and J ends, which lost 1 base and 4 bases, there was a span of 8 bases. The germline V gene encodes CDR1 MGHDK and CDR2 SYGVNS. This CDR3 comprises 14 residues. The CDR3 sequence: CASSEWGGNQPQHF. DNA of the CDR3: TGTGCCAGCAGTGAATGGGGAGGGAATCAGCCCCAGCATTTT.

The chain is built from TRBV7-9 and TRBJ2-3; a possible D gene is TRBD2 (6 bases). Trimming stripped 2 bases from V and 5 bases from J, with 11 bases between. The length of the CDR3 is 14 residues. Germline assignment: CDR1 SEHNR and CDR2 FQNEAQ (reference sequence). The CDR3 is CASSLRPGGDTQYF. Written as DNA, the CDR3 is TGTGCCAGCAGCTTACGGCCCGGGGGAGATACGCAGTATTTT. The full variable domain, rest sourced from reference TRBV7-9 and TRBJ2-3, is DTGVSQNPRHKITKRGQNVTFRCDPISEHNRLYWYRQTLGQGPEFLTYFQNEAQLEKSRLLSDRFSAERPKGSFSTLEIQRTEQGDSAMYLCASSLRPGGDTQYFGPGTRLTVL.

The sample holds many counts of this clonotype. The chain joins TRBV9 to TRBJ2-1; TRBD1 matches at 7 bases. This CDR3 has 15 amino acids. V was pared by 3 bases and J by 3 bases, with 6 bases of the junction left unmatched. Germline-derived CDR1 and CDR2 are SGDLS and YYNGEE. As DNA, the CDR3 is TGTGCCAGCAGCGCGAGATGGGACAGCTACAATGAGCAGTTCTTC. Amino acids: CASSARWDSYNEQFF.

This clonotype came up many times. The rearrangement links TRBV7-2 to TRBJ2-7, with TRBD2 identical over 14 bases. The CDR3 spans 16 residues. Germline CDR1 is SGHTA and CDR2 is FQGNSA. V lost 3 bases to trimming and J lost 7 bases; unmatched junction nucleotides: 8. CDR3 in amino acids: CASSFPTSGGAGEQYF. The DNA of the CDR3 is TGTGCCAGCAGCTTCCCGACTAGCGGGGGGGCGGGGGAGCAGTACTTC.

In this sample, this clonotype turned up many times. A read error may account for a junction end that differs from germline. This rearrangement joins TRBV12-3 or TRBV12-4 to TRBJ2-7; 10 nucleotides agree with TRBD2. The CDR3 is made up of 14 amino acids. The CDR3 reads CASSLAGGSLEQYF. In DNA form, the CDR3 reads TGTGCCAGCAGCTTAGCGGGGGGATCCCTGGAGCAGTACTTC.

This clonotype was observed many times. This sequence joins TRBV7-6 and TRBJ2-1; TRBD1 or TRBD2 may be the D gene (5 bases each). The germline gives CDR1 SGHVS, CDR2 FNYEAQ. CDR3 length: 14 amino acids. The germline V and J ends were trimmed by 2 bases and 9 bases, with 14 bases remaining between them. This CDR3 is CASSLPRGEGEQFF. CDR3 DNA: TGTGCCAGCAGCTTACCTCGAGGGGAAGGTGAGCAGTTCTTC.

This clonotype was recorded a few times. This sequence joins TRBV20-1 and TRBJ1-4; D gene unclear. The CDR3 is 13 amino acids. Germline CDR1 and CDR2: DFQATT and SNEGSKA (reference sequence). V lost 1 base to trimming and J lost 4 bases, with 7 bases between them. CDR3 DNA sequence: TGCAGTGCTAGAGGGCGTTATAATGAAAAACTGTTTTTT. It is translated as CSARGRYNEKLFF.

The chain recombines TRBV25-1 with TRBJ1-2; D may be TRBD1 (6 bases). V dropped 2 bases and J dropped 6 bases, with 16 bases sitting between them. The CDR3 covers 15 residues. Germline CDR1 and CDR2: MGHDK and SYGVNS. CDR3 sequence reads: CASSEANRVKHGYTF. CDR3 sequence (DNA): TGTGCCAGCAGTGAAGCGAACAGGGTCAAACATGGCTACACCTTC.

J is TRBJ1-2 and V is TRBV5-1, with TRBD1 identical over 9 bases. Germline V gene sequence: CDR1 SGHRS, CDR2 YFSETQ. The V gene end was trimmed by 6 bases and the J gene end by 4 bases; junction bases not matched to a gene: 1. The CDR3 has 12 amino acids. The CDR3 DNA reads as TGCGCCAGCATGGGACAGGGCTATGGCTACACCTTC. This codes for CASMGQGYGYTF.

This clonotype was observed a few times. The V gene is TRBV7-3, the J gene TRBJ1-2; 8 positions match TRBD1. After removal of 5 bases from V and 5 bases from J, the junction contained 4 bases not matched to a gene. The CDR3 covers 13 residues. In germline, CDR1 is SGHTA, CDR2 FQGTGA. CDR3 protein: CASSGQGGYGYTF. CDR3 bases: TGTGCCAGCAGCGGACAGGGAGGGTATGGCTACACCTTC.

The chain links TRBV7-9 to TRBJ1-2; D not resolved. V was pared by 5 bases and J by 8 bases, with 21 bases between. The CDR3 has 15 amino acids. Looked up from germline, CDR1 is SEHNR and CDR2 is FQNEAQ (reference sequence). In DNA, the CDR3 is TGTGCCAGCAGCCCAGTTTTCCCTCCGGGAACAGGCTACACCTTC. Translating gives CASSPVFPPGTGYTF.

This clonotype was found many times. V usage is TRBV12-3 or TRBV12-4 and J usage is TRBJ2-7, with 7 bases aligning to TRBD1. This CDR3 region has 14 residues. V was clipped by 4 bases and J by 6 bases; unmatched bases: 9. In DNA form, the CDR3 reads TGTGCCAGCAGTTCACGGACAGGTTCGCGCGAGCAGTACTTC. Translation: CASSSRTGSREQYF.

In this sample, this clonotype turned up many times. The V and J genes are TRBV29-1 and TRBJ2-7; D remains unclear. V lost 3 bases and J 0 bases, leaving 9 bases between the germline ends. Germline CDR1 and CDR2: SQVTM and ANQGSEA. The CDR3 covers 13 residues. CDR3 nucleotide sequence: TGCAGCGTTGAGACTGATAGCTCCTACGAGCAGTACTTC. It specifies CSVETDSSYEQYF.

This clonotype was counted many times. The chain employs TRBV20-1 and TRBJ2-7; 7 nucleotides align to TRBD1. The CDR3 is 13 amino acids. CDR1 is DFQATT and CDR2 is SNEGSKA in the germline V gene (reference sequence). Trimming cost V 2 bases and J 1 base; bases outside gene matches: 2. This CDR3 reads CSARLDRSYEQYF. Written as DNA, the CDR3 is TGCAGTGCTAGATTGGACAGGTCCTACGAGCAGTACTTC.

The rearrangement links TRBV7-9 to TRBJ2-1, with D perhaps matching TRBD2 (6 bases). This CDR3 is 15 amino acids long. Germline V gene sequence: CDR1 SEHNR, CDR2 FQNEAQ (reference sequence). Trimming removed 5 bases from V and 1 base from J, with 12 bases in between. The CDR3 nucleotides are TGTGCCAGCAGCCAACGACGGGGGTCCTACAATGAGCAGTTCTTC. Protein product: CASSQRRGSYNEQFF.

In this sample, this clonotype turned up many times. Written as DNA, the CDR3 is TGCAGTGCCCCATACGGGAGTAATTCACCCCTCCACTTT. The encoded protein is CSAPYGSNSPLHF. The chain has TRBV20-1 and TRBJ1-6; D not resolved. V was clipped by 6 bases and J by 6 bases, with 12 bases between them. Germline V lookup: CDR1 DFQATT, CDR2 SNEGSKA (reference sequence). This CDR3 region has 13 residues.

The rearrangement uses TRBV7-9 and TRBJ2-1; possibly TRBD1 for D (5 bases). Germline V gene lookup returns CDR1 SEHNR and CDR2 FQNEAQ (reference sequence). V lost 6 bases and J 6 bases, leaving 18 bases between the germline ends. The CDR3 sequence is 15 residues long. The CDR3 region is CASRLREAQPNEQFF. DNA for the CDR3: TGTGCCAGCAGGCTCAGGGAAGCCCAACCCAATGAGCAGTTCTTC.

In this sample, this clonotype turned up many times. The V call is TRBV10-3, the J call TRBJ1-5; the D gene is possibly TRBD1 (5 bases). This CDR3 comprises 16 residues. Trimming pared 0 bases from V and 0 bases from J, leaving 9 bases between. Germline V gene lookup returns CDR1 ENHRY and CDR2 SYGVKD. The CDR3 region has the DNA TGTGCCATCAGTGAGTCGGGAGGGGATAGCAATCAGCCCCAGCATTTT. Amino acid sequence: CAISESGGDSNQPQHF.